Ten or more counts support the clone carrying this T cell receptor (beta chain). The library had UMIs added by 3' ligation of an oligonucleotide to TCR cDNA. Whole blood, roughly 2.4 ml, came from adult healthy volunteers. The data stem from a study of naive and memory T cell subsets. The CDR3 totals 16 residues. The V gene's germline CDR1 is MGHRA and CDR2 YSYEKL. The V end lost 2 bases, the J end lost 4 bases, and 17 bases lay between the germline ends. Amplification of ligated cDNA took four PCR rounds with SP2 and nested alpha and beta constant primers. Each CDR3 protein is one row after TCRdb ran MiXCR on the 5' RACE reads. The sample contains approximately 58,000 distinct CDR3 sequences, roughly 7% of which appear only once.

This sequence joins TRBV4-1 and TRBJ2-5, with D perhaps assigned TRBD1 or TRBD2 (5 bases each). The receptor was isolated from a male donor in good health. CDR3 protein: CASSQPGTGMGETQYF. The CDR3 DNA sequence: TGCGCCAGCAGCCAACCCGGGACGGGGATGGGAGAGACCCAGTACTTC.